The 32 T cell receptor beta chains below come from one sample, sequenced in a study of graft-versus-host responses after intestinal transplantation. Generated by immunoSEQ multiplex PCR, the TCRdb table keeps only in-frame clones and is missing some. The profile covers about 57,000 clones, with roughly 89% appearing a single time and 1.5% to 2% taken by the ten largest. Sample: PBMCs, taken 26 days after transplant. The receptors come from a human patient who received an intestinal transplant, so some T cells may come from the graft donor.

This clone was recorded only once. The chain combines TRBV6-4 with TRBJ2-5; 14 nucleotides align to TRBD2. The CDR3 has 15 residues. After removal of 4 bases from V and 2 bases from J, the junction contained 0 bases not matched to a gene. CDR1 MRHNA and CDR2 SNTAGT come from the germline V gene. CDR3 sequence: CASSGTSGGQETQYF. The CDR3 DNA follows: TGTGCCAGCAGTGGGACTAGCGGGGGGCAAGAGACCCAGTACTTC.

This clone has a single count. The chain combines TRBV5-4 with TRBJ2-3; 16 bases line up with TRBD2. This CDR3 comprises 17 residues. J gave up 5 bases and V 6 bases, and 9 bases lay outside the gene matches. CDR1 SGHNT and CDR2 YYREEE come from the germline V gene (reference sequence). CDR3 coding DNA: TGTGCCAGCACCGGGACTAGCGGGGGGGCCGTGGGAGATACGCAGTATTTT. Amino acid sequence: CASTGTSGGAVGDTQYF.

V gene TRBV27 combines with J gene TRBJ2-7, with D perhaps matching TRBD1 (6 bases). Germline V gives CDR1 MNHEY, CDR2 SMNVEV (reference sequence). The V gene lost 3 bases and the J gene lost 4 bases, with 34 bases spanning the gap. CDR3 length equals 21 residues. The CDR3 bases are TGTGCCAGCAGTTTTAGGGGGTTTGGGTCAGGTCCCCGTCCCACACAGTACGAGCAGTACTTC. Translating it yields CASSFRGFGSGPRPTQYEQYF.

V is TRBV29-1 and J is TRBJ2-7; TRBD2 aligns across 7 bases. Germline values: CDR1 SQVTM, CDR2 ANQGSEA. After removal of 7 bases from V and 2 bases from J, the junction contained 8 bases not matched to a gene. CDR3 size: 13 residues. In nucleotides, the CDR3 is TGCAGCGCCTCAGACCGGGAGGCCTACGAGCAGTACTTC. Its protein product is CSASDREAYEQYF.

CDR3 protein: CASSLLAGHQYF. As DNA, the CDR3 is TGTGCCAGCAGTTTACTAGCGGGTCATCAGTATTTT. The chain combines TRBV28 with TRBJ2-3; 8 bases match TRBD2. The CDR3 has 12 amino acids. V was pared by 2 bases and J by 12 bases, with 4 bases of the junction left unmatched. CDR1 is MDHEN and CDR2 is SYDVKM in the germline V gene.

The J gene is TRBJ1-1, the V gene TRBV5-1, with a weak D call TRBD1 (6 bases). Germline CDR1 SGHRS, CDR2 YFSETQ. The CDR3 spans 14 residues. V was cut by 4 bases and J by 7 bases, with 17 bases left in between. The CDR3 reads CASSLGSLTGEAFF. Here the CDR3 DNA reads TGCGCCAGCAGCCTGGGATCTTTGACAGGTGAAGCTTTCTTT.

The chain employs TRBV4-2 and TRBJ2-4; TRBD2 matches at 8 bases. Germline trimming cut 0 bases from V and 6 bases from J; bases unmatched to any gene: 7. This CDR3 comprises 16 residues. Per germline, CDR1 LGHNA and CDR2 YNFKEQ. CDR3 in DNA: TGTGCCAGCAGCCAAGATAGATCGGGGGGGGGAAACATTCAGTACTTC. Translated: CASSQDRSGGGNIQYF.

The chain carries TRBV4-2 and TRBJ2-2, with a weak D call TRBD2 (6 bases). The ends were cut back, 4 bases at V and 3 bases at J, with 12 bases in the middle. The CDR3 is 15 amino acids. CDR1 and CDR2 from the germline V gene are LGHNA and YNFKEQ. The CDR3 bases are TGTGCCAGCAGCCCCTTAGCGGTGGACACCGGGGAGCTGTTTTTT. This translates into CASSPLAVDTGELFF.

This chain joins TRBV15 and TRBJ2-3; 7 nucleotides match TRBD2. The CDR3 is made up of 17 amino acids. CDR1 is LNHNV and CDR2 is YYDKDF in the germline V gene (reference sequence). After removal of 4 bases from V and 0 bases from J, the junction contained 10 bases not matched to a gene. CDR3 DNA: TGTGCCACCAGCACCCCAACTCTAGCGGAGAGCACAGATACGCAGTATTTT. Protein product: CATSTPTLAESTDTQYF.

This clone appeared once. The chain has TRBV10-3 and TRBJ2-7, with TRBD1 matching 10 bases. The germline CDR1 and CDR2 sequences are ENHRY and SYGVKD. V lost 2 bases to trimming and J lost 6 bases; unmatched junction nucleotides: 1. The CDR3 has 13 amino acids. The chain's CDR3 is CAISERDRGEQYV. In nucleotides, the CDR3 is TGTGCCATCAGTGAGCGGGACAGGGGCGAGCAGTACGTC.

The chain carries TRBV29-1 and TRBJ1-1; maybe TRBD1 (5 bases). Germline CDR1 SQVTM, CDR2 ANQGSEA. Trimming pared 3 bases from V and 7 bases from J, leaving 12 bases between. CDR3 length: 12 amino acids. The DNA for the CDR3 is TGCAGCGTTGATGCAGGGCCCCTTGAAGCTTTCTTT. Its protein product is CSVDAGPLEAFF. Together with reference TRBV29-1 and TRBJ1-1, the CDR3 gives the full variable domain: SAVISQKPSRDICQRGTSLTIQCQVDSQVTMMFWYRQQPGQSLTLIATANQGSEATYESGFVIDKFPISRPNLTFSTLTVSNMSPEDSSIYLCSVDAGPLEAFFGQGTRLTVV.

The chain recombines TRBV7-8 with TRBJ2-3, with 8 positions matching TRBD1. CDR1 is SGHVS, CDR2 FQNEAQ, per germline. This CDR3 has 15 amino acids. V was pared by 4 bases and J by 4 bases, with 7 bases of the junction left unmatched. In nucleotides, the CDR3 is TGTGCCAGCAGCTCAACAGGGGGATGGGCAGATACGCAGTATTTT. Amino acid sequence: CASSSTGGWADTQYF.

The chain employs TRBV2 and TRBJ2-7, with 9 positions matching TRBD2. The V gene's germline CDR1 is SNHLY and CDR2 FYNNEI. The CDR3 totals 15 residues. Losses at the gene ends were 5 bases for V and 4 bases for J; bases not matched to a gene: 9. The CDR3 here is CASSQSGGLLYEQYV. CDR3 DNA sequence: TGTGCCAGCAGTCAAAGCGGGGGGCTTCTATACGAGCAGTACGTC.

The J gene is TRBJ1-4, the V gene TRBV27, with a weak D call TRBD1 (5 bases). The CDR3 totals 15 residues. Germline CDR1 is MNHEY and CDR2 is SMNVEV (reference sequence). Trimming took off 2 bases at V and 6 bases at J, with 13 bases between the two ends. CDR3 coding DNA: TGTGCCAGCAGTTTACTAGGGGATTCGGATGAAAAACTGTTTTTT. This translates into CASSLLGDSDEKLFF.

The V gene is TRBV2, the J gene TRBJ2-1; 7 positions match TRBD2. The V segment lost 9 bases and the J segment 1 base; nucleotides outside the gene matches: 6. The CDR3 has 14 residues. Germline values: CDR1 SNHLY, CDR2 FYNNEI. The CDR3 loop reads CASGRGESYNEQFF. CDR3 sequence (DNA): TGTGCCAGTGGACGGGGGGAGTCCTACAATGAGCAGTTCTTC.

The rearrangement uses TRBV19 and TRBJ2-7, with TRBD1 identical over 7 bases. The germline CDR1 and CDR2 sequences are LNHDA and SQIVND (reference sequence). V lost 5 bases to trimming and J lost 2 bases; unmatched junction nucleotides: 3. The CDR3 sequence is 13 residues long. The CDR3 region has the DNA TGTGCCAGTAGTTACCAGGGGGCCTACGAGCAGTACTTC. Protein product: CASSYQGAYEQYF.

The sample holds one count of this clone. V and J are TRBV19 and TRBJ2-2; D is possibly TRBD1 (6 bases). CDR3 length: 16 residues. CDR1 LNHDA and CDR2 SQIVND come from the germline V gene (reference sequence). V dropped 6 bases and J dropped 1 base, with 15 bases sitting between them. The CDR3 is CASSPGQNKNTGELFF. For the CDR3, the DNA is TGTGCCAGTAGCCCCGGACAGAATAAGAACACCGGGGAGCTGTTTTTT.

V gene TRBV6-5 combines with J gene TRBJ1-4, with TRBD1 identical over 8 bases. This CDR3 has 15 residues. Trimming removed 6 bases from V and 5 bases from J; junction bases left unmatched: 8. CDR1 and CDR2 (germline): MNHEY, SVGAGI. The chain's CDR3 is CASSAGTGGNEKLFF. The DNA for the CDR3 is TGTGCCAGCAGCGCGGGGACAGGTGGAAATGAAAAACTGTTTTTT.

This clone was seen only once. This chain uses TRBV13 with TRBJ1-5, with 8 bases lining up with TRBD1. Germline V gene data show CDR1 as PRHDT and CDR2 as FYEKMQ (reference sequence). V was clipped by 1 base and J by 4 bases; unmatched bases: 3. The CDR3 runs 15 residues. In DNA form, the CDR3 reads TGTGCCAGCAGCTTAGCCAGGGGGCCTAATCAGCCCCAGCATTTT. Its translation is CASSLARGPNQPQHF.

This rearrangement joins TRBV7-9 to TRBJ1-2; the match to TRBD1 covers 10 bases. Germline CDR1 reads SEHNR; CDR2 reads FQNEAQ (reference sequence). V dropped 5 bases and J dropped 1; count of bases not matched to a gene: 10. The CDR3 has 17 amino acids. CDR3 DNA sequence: TGTGCCAGCAGCCAATCGACAGGGGGCTCAAATAACTATGGCTACACCTTC. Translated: CASSQSTGGSNNYGYTF.

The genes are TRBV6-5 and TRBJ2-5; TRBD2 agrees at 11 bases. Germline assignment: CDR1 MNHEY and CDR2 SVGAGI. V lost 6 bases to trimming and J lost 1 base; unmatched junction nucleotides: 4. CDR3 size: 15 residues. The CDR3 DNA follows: TGTGCCAGCAGGGGGACTAGCGGATCCCAAGAGACCCAGTACTTC. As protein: CASRGTSGSQETQYF.

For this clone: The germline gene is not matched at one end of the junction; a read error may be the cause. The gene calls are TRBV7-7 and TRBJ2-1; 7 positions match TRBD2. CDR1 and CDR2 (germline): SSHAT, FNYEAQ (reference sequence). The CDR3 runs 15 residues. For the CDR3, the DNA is TGTGCTAGCAGCTTAGTGGCGGGGGAGAAGGATGAGCAGTTCTTC. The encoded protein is CASSLVAGEKDEQFF.

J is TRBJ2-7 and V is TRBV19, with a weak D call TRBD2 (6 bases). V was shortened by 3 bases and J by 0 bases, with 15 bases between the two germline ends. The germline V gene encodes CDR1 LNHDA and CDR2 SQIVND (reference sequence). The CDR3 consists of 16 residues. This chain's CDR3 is CASSINVGTPSYEQYF. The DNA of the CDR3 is TGTGCCAGTAGTATTAATGTGGGGACTCCCTCCTACGAGCAGTACTTC.

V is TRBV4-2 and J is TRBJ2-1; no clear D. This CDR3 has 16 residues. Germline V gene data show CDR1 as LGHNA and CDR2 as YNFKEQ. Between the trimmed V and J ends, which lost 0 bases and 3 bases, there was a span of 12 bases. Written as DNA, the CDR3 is TGTGCCAGCAGCCAAGATTGGAGTACCCACTACAATGAGCAGTTCTTC. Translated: CASSQDWSTHYNEQFF.

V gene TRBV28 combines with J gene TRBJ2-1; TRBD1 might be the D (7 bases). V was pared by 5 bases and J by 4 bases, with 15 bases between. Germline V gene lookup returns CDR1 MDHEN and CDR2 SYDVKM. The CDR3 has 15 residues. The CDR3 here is CASSTLQGGYNEQFF. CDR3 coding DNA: TGTGCCAGCAGTACCCTCCAGGGGGGATACAATGAGCAGTTCTTC.

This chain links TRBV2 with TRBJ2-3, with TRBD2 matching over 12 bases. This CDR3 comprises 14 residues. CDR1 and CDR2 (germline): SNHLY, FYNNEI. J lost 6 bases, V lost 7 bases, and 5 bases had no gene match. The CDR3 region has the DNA TGTGCCAGCACTACAGGACTAGCGGGGGATACGCAGTATTTT. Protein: CASTTGLAGDTQYF.

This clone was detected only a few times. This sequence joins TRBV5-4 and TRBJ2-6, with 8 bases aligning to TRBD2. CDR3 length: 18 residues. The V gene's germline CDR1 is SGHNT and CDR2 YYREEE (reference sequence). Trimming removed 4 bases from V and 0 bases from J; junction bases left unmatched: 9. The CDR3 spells CASSREGRSPSGANVLTF. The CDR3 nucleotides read TGTGCCAGCAGCCGGGAGGGCCGCAGTCCCTCTGGGGCCAACGTCCTGACTTTC.

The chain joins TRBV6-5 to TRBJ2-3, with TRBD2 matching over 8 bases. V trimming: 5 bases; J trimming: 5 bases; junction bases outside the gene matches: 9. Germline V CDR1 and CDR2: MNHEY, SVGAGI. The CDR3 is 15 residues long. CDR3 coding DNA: TGTGCCAGCAGTCTAGCGGGTCGTCGGGGAGATACGCAGTATTTT. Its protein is CASSLAGRRGDTQYF.

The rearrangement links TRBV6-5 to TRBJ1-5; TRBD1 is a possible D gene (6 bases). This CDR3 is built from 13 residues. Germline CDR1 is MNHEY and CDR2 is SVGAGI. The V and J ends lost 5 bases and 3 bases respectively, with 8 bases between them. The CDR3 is CASSRTDNQPQHF. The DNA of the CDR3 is TGTGCCAGCAGTAGGACAGACAATCAGCCCCAGCATTTT.

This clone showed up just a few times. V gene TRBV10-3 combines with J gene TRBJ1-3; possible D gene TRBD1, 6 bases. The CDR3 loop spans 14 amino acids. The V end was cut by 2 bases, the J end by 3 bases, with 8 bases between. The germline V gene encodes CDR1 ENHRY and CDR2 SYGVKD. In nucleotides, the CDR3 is TGTGCCATCAGTGAGACAGGGAATGGAAACACCATATATTTT. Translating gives CAISETGNGNTIYF.

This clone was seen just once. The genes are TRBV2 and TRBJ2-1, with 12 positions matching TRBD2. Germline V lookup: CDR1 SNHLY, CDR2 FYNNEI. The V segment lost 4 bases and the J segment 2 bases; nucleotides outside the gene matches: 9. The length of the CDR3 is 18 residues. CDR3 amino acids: CASSGTSGANGAYNEQFF. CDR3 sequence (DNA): TGTGCCAGCAGTGGGACTAGCGGGGCTAACGGCGCCTACAATGAGCAGTTCTTC.

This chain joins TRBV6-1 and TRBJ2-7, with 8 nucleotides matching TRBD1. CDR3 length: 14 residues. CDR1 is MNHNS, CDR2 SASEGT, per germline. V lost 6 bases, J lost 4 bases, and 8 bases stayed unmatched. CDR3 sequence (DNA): TGTGCCAGCAGGACCCCCGGGACAGGTTACGAGCAGTACGTC. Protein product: CASRTPGTGYEQYV.